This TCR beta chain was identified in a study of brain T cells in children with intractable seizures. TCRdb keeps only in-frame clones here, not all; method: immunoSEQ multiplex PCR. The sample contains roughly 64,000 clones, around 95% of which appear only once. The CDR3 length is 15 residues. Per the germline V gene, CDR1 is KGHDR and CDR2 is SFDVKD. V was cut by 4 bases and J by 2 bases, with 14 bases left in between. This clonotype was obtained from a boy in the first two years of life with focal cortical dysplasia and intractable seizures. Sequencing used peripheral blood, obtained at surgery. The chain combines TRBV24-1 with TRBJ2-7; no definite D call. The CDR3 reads CATSEGSWGTYEQYF. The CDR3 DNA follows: TGTGCCACCAGTGAGGGCTCTTGGGGTACCTACGAGCAGTACTTC.